These 14 T cell receptor delta chains originate from one sample sequenced in a study of DNA immune sequencing with unique molecular identifiers. A 32-plex genomic DNA assay used primers for all 8 TRDV and 4 TRDJ genes. In 3 barcoding PCR cycles, molecules received a 12-nucleotide UMI, then adapter PCR followed. TCRdb fed the multiplex PCR reads to CATT. Here the sample spans 4,000 to 6,000 delta-chain clones, 10% to 15% being singletons. Sequenced material: gamma-delta T cells enriched from blood buffy coat, or unenriched PBMCs (not recorded which). These TCRs come from a human donor in good health.

This clone turned up a few times. CDR3 nucleotide sequence: TGTGCTCTTGGGGAACTCACTCCATCTTCCTCTGCCACGATACTGGGGGAGCGTTACACCGATAAACTCATCTTT. It translates to CALGELTPSSSATILGERYTDKLIF. The V call is TRDV1, the J call TRDJ1, with 9 bases identical to TRDD3. TCRdb leaves out the J gene; it was filled in here by matching the DNA to germline. The CDR3 is 25 amino acids. Germline trimming cut 0 bases from V and 0 bases from J; bases unmatched to any gene: 29. CDR1 is TSWWSYY, CDR2 QGS, per germline.

This clone was detected only a few times. Translating this DNA gives a protein that differs at residue 14 from the TCRdb one, which belongs to a much larger clone; a read error is likely, and the protein shown is this translation. The J gene is TRDJ1, the V gene TRDV2; 11 bases line up with TRDD3. Germline V gene lookup returns CDR1 GEAIGNYY and CDR2 EKD. This CDR3 region has 18 residues. The V gene end was trimmed by 0 bases and the J gene end by 6 bases; junction bases not matched to a gene: 14. Here the CDR3 DNA reads TGTGCCTGTGACACCGTAACCACACTGGGGGATAATGGCAATAAACTCATCTTT. Its translation is CACDTVTTLGDNGNKLIF.

The sample holds a few counts of this clone. It may be a read error: a sequence one base away is much more abundant. J is TRDJ1 and V is TRDV2, with D unclear. This CDR3 spans 20 amino acids. Trimming stripped 0 bases from V and 4 bases from J, with 29 bases between. Germline V gene data show CDR1 as GEAIGNYY and CDR2 as EKD. The CDR3 spells CACDTNGLGLGGHVDDKLIF. The CDR3 bases are TGTGCCTGTGACACCAACGGGCTAGGTTTGGGAGGACACGTGGACGATAAACTCATCTTT.

This clone was picked up a small number of times. The J gene call is TRDJ1, but no V gene call exists; TRDD3 is the table's D call and was not checked against the DNA. The CDR3 is 15 amino acids. DNA of the CDR3: TGTGCTCTTGGGCCCTATACGTTTTGGGGGGCCAAACTCATCTTT. It encodes CALGPYTFWGAKLIF.

This clone occurred a few times. This likely stems from a read error, as it lies one base from a far larger clone. The chain carries TRDV2 and TRDJ1, with TRDD3 matching 8 bases. Trimming took 2 bases from V and 4 from J; bases not matched to a gene: 11. The CDR3 sequence is 16 residues long. CDR1 is GEAIGNYY and CDR2 is EKD in the germline V gene. The CDR3 reads CACDIIGGSFNDKLIF. The CDR3 DNA reads as TGTGCCTGTGACATCATTGGGGGATCGTTCAACGATAAACTCATCTTT.

About this clone itself: TCRdb has a much larger clone's protein, which differs at residue 15 from the translation of this DNA, likely because of a read error; what is shown is the protein translated from the DNA. The chain has TRDV2 and TRDJ1; TRDD3 matches at 13 bases. The CDR3 runs 19 residues. Looked up from germline, CDR1 is GEAIGNYY and CDR2 is EKD. Losses at the gene ends were 4 bases for V and 8 bases for J; bases not matched to a gene: 21. The CDR3 region is CACEIGLNWGIRAGLKLIF. Here the CDR3 DNA reads TGTGCCTGTGAAATAGGCCTAAACTGGGGGATACGGGCCGGGTTGAAACTCATCTTT.

For this clone: The TCRdb protein comes from a much larger clone and disagrees with this DNA's translation at residue 9, likely due to a read error; the protein given here is derived from the DNA. This sequence joins TRDV2 and TRDJ3; D is ambiguous. CDR1 and CDR2 (germline): GEAIGNYY, EKD. The length of the CDR3 is 17 residues. V was shortened by 0 bases and J by 3 bases, with 11 bases between the two germline ends. The CDR3 nucleotides are TGTGCCTGTGACACCGTACTGAGCTTCTGGGACACCCGACAGATGTTTTTC. It specifies CACDTVLSFWDTRQMFF.

For the J gene the call is TRDJ1; the V gene lacks a call; the table names TRDD3, a call not compared with the DNA. This CDR3 spans 14 amino acids. The CDR3 DNA follows: TGTGCTCTTGGGGACCGTAACTTACTGGGGGGTCTCATCTTT. Translated, it gives CALGDRNLLGGLIF.

This clone was seen at least ten times. This chain joins TRDV1 and TRDJ1; 10 nucleotides agree with TRDD3. The CDR3 runs 25 residues. V was pared by 7 bases and J by 3 bases, with 38 bases of the junction left unmatched. In germline, CDR1 is TSWWSYY, CDR2 QGS. DNA of the CDR3: TGTGCTCTTGTCAACCTAGGCTACTCCCCCGGTCCCCTCCGCTGGGGGATAAGGGTCCCCGATAAACTCATCTTT. It is translated as CALVNLGYSPGPLRWGIRVPDKLIF.

The rearrangement uses TRDV1 and TRDJ2; D possibly uses TRDD2 or TRDD3 (5 bases each). The J gene was not available in TCRdb and was assigned here by matching the DNA to germline segments. V gave up 0 bases and J gave up 12 bases, with 47 bases separating them. Per germline, CDR1 TSWWSYY and CDR2 QGS. The CDR3 contains 25 residues. The CDR3 is CALGELPSFDWRQNRQVEYTDKLFF. The CDR3 bases are TGTGCTCTTGGGGAACTCCCCTCCTTCGACTGGAGACAAAACCGACAGGTAGAGTACACCGATAAACTCTTCTTT.

This clone was detected only a few times. The rearrangement uses TRDV1 and TRDJ3; 8 bases match TRDD3. There are 22 residues in the CDR3. From germline, CDR1 is TSWWSYY and CDR2 QGS. The trim removed 1 base at V and 0 bases at J, leaving 14 bases unmatched. CDR3 sequence (DNA): TGTGCTCTTGGGGAACGGAGGCTGGGGGACCTATCTAGCTCCTGGGACACCCGACAGATGTTTTTC. It codes for CALGERRLGDLSSSWDTRQMFF.

To note about this clone: TCRdb's protein, taken from a much larger clone, differs from this DNA's translation at residue 10, likely owing to a read error; the protein displayed comes from the DNA. The rearrangement links TRDV2 to TRDJ1, with D maybe TRDD3 (6 bases). CDR1 GEAIGNYY and CDR2 EKD come from the germline V gene. CDR3 length: 15 amino acids. V lost 0 bases and J 4 bases, leaving 14 bases between the germline ends. The CDR3 DNA is TGTGCCTGTGACACCGTAGGGGGAAACATCGATAAACTCATCTTT. This translates into CACDTVGGNIDKLIF.

A note on this clone: TCRdb has a much larger clone's protein, which differs at residue 2 from the translation of this DNA, likely because of a read error; what is shown is the protein translated from the DNA. The rearrangement links TRDV2 to TRDJ1, with 7 bases identical to TRDD3. The CDR3 loop spans 18 amino acids. Germline lookup yields CDR1 GEAIGNYY and CDR2 EKD. CDR3 protein: CSCDTVGGGDIRSDKLIF. For the CDR3, the DNA is TGTTCCTGTGACACCGTAGGAGGTGGGGATATCCGATCCGATAAACTCATCTTT.

This clone has more than one count but fewer than ten. This chain links TRDV1 with TRDJ1; 12 bases fit TRDD3. This CDR3 spans 18 amino acids. Germline CDR1 TSWWSYY, CDR2 QGS. V shed 1 base, J shed 1 base, and the junction held 7 bases outside the gene matches. CDR3 sequence: CALGEHPLGDTGTDKLIF. The CDR3 nucleotides read TGTGCTCTTGGGGAACACCCCCTGGGGGATACGGGCACCGATAAACTCATCTTT.